A selection of T cell receptor beta chains follows, all from one sample in a study of T cell responses to AZD1222 COVID-19 vaccine. Libraries were prepared by immunoSEQ multiplex PCR; TCRdb keeps only in-frame clonotypes and omits some of them. The table has about 78,000 clones, nearly 90% seen once; the top ten hold approximately 4.8%. Material: peripheral blood, obtained on day 0 of MenACWY control vaccination. The receptors were sampled from an adult in good health. Each CDR3 is given with its conserved first and last residue.

CDR3: CATSDGGIEAFF; V: TRBV24-1; J: TRBJ1-1
CDR3: CASSSGQRYFGSPLHF; V: TRBV28; J: TRBJ1-6
CDR3: CASSFTGTADYGYTF; V: TRBV5-8; J: TRBJ1-2
CDR3: CASSGGTLIEQYF; V: TRBV9; J: TRBJ2-7
CDR3: CASSPHVGATNEKLFF; V: TRBV9; J: TRBJ1-4
CDR3: CASSLLVPGANVLTF; V: TRBV27; J: TRBJ2-6
CDR3: CASSLGLGVAGGNTIYF; V: TRBV7-8; J: TRBJ1-3
CDR3: CASSQVVQGGSQPQHF; V: TRBV4-3; J: TRBJ1-5
CDR3: CASSLELAAGELFF; V: TRBV5-1; J: TRBJ2-2
CDR3: CASSREIRGEQYF; V: TRBV5-6; J: TRBJ2-7
CDR3: CASSQEGGNSPLHF; V: TRBV4-3; J: TRBJ1-6